This T cell receptor (beta chain) was sequenced during a study of shared clonotypes between healthy human individuals. The overall study: Three CD4 naive, three CD4 memory, two CD8 naive and one CD8 memory plate were used per donor. Study-level results: It was observed that about 5% of naive CD4 clonotypes were shared across a handful of donors.

The CDR3 is 13 amino acids. Germline lookup yields CDR1 MDHEN and CDR2 SYDVKM. V dropped 4 bases and J dropped 5 bases, with 11 bases sitting between them. Naive CD45RA+ and memory CD45RA-negative subsets were split from CD4+ cells. Original processing methods: Quality scores were absent from the junction-only immunoSEQ sequences, so filtering differed. Profiling relied on immunoSEQ multiplex PCR, and the TCRdb table lists in-frame clones only, not all of them. V, J and clone size were drawn from that table, and D and trimming were deduced from the DNA. Of about 1,500,000 clones in the sample, 95% to 97% were seen once. Remarks on this clone: Its target is unknown.

The clonotype was recovered from a man younger than 40 in good health. Source material: naive CD4+ T cells sorted from blood. Subset specified: CD45RA+ positively selected. The rearrangement uses TRBV28 and TRBJ1-1; weak D call: TRBD1 (5 bases). The CDR3 DNA is TGTGCCAGCAGTTCGGGACTGGTGACTGAAGCTTTCTTT. It yields the protein CASSSGLVTEAFF.